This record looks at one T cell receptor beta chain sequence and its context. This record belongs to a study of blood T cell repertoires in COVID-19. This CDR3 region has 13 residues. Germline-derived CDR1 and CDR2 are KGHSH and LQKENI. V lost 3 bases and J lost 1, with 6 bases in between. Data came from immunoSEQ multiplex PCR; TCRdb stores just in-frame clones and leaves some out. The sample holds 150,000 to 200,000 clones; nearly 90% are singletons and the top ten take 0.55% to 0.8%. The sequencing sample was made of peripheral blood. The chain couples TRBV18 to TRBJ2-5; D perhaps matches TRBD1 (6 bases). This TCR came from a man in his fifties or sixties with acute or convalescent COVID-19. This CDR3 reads CASSPGAQETQYF. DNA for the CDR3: TGTGCCAGCTCACCGGGGGCCCAAGAGACCCAGTACTTC.